Below, 27 T cell receptor beta chains from the same sample are listed, as sequenced in a study of blood T cell repertoires in COVID-19. The repertoire was sequenced with immunoSEQ multiplex PCR; TCRdb's copy has only in-frame clones and lacks some. The sample holds some 270,000 clones, about 83% seen once. Sequencing input: peripheral blood. These receptors were obtained from a woman between 40 and 55 years old who had recovered from COVID-19.

The V call is TRBV2, the J call TRBJ2-5; D unclear. The CDR3 extends over 11 amino acids. The V gene lost 8 bases and the J gene lost 6 bases, with 10 bases spanning the gap. The germline CDR1 and CDR2 sequences are SNHLY and FYNNEI. The CDR3 loop reads CASASLQTQYF. The CDR3 DNA follows: TGTGCCAGCGCCTCACTTCAGACCCAGTACTTC.

V gene TRBV19 combines with J gene TRBJ1-2, with 7 bases matching TRBD1. This CDR3 has 15 residues. V lost 6 bases to trimming and J lost 3 bases; unmatched junction nucleotides: 10. Germline V gives CDR1 LNHDA, CDR2 SQIVND (reference sequence). The CDR3 here is CASSPSEGADYGYTF. CDR3 in DNA: TGTGCCAGTAGCCCTAGCGAGGGGGCTGACTATGGCTACACCTTC.

The chain uses TRBV7-2 and TRBJ2-1, with TRBD2 as a possible D gene (5 bases). Germline V lookup: CDR1 SGHTA, CDR2 FQGNSA. Trimming stripped 4 bases from V and 3 bases from J, with 7 bases between. The CDR3 sequence is 13 residues long. The CDR3 spells CASSSGNYNEQFF. The CDR3 nucleotides are TGTGCCAGCAGCTCCGGGAACTACAATGAGCAGTTCTTC. Supplemented by reference TRBV7-2 and TRBJ2-1, the full variable domain reads GAGVSQSPSNKVTEKGKDVELRCDPISGHTALYWYRQSLGQGLEFLIYFQGNSAPDKSGLPSDRFSAERTGGSVSTLTIQRTQQEDSAVYLCASSSGNYNEQFFGPGTRLTVL.

The V call is TRBV30, the J call TRBJ1-6; TRBD1 might be the D (6 bases). The CDR3 length is 12 residues. Germline CDR1 GTSNPN, CDR2 SVGIG (reference sequence). The V and J ends lost 5 bases and 15 bases respectively, with 17 bases between them. The CDR3 region is CAWARTENFLHF. CDR3 nucleotides: TGTGCCTGGGCCAGGACAGAGAATTTCCTCCACTTT. Full variable domain (rest looked up from reference TRBV30 and TRBJ1-6): SQTIHQWPATLVQPVGSPLSLECTVEGTSNPNLYWYRQAAGRGLQLLFYSVGIGQISSEVPQNLSASRPQDRQFILSSKKLLLSDSGFYLCAWARTENFLHFGNGTRLTVT.

The CDR3 loop is CASSFSGGGTEAFF. CDR3 DNA: TGTGCCAGCAGCTTTTCAGGGGGCGGCACTGAAGCTTTCTTT. J is TRBJ1-1 and V is TRBV7-9; 8 bases are shared with TRBD1. This CDR3 has 14 residues. The V and J ends lost 3 bases and 4 bases, in that order; junction bases with no gene match: 4. CDR1 is SEHNR and CDR2 is FQNEAQ in the germline V gene (reference sequence).

V usage is TRBV20-1 and J usage is TRBJ1-3; D ambiguous. V dropped 3 bases and J dropped 4 bases, with 10 bases sitting between them. CDR1 DFQATT and CDR2 SNEGSKA come from the germline V gene (reference sequence). The CDR3 totals 13 residues. CDR3 in amino acids: CSASPEGGNTIYF. The DNA for the CDR3 is TGCAGTGCTAGTCCAGAGGGAGGAAACACCATATATTTT.

The count of this clone is one. The chain links TRBV13 to TRBJ1-2; D is uncertain. The germline V and J ends were trimmed by 5 bases and 1 base, with 14 bases remaining between them. The CDR3 runs 15 residues. CDR1 and CDR2 (germline): PRHDT, FYEKMQ (reference sequence). CDR3 loop: CASSHRGLVNYGYTF. CDR3 coding DNA: TGTGCCAGCAGCCACCGGGGTCTAGTTAACTATGGCTACACCTTC. Looking up the rest from reference TRBV13 and TRBJ1-2 gives the full variable domain: AAGVIQSPRHLIKEKRETATLKCYPIPRHDTVYWYQQGPGQDPQFLISFYEKMQSDKGSIPDRFSAQQFSDYHSELNMSSLELGDSALYFCASSHRGLVNYGYTFGSGTRLTVV.

Comments on this clone: Other DNA sequences from this sample encode an identical CDR3 as well. The V gene is TRBV4-1, the J gene TRBJ1-5; D is unresolved. Looked up from germline, CDR1 is MGHRA and CDR2 is YSYEKL. V gave up 0 bases and J gave up 7 bases, with 7 bases separating them. CDR3 length equals 13 residues. CDR3 amino acids: CASSQDRVQPQHF. CDR3 nucleotides: TGCGCCAGCAGCCAAGATCGGGTGCAGCCCCAGCATTTT.

The CDR3 sequence: CASSETTGAGETQYF. For the CDR3, the DNA is TGTGCCAGCAGTGAGACGACAGGGGCTGGAGAGACCCAGTACTTC. The V gene is TRBV2, the J gene TRBJ2-5; 8 bases line up with TRBD1. Germline CDR1 and CDR2: SNHLY and FYNNEI. The CDR3 is made up of 15 amino acids. V lost 3 bases, J lost 4 bases, and 7 bases stayed unmatched.

V gene TRBV19 combines with J gene TRBJ2-3, with TRBD2 as a possible D gene (5 bases). The CDR3 sequence is 15 residues long. The ends were cut back, 5 bases at V and 2 bases at J, with 14 bases in the middle. Germline V gives CDR1 LNHDA, CDR2 SQIVND (reference sequence). The CDR3, as DNA: TGTGCCAGTAGTCCACGGACTCGCCCCACAGATACGCAGTATTTT. Its protein is CASSPRTRPTDTQYF.

The V gene is TRBV24-1, the J gene TRBJ2-5; 13 positions agree with TRBD2. The V and J ends lost 4 bases and 3 bases, in that order; junction bases with no gene match: 4. This CDR3 is 16 amino acids long. The germline V gene has CDR1 KGHDR and CDR2 SFDVKD. The CDR3 nucleotides are TGTGCCACCAGTGACCGAGGGACTAGCGGGAAAGAGACCCAGTACTTC. It translates to CATSDRGTSGKETQYF.

V gene TRBV5-1 combines with J gene TRBJ2-7; unclear D gene. V was pared by 0 bases and J by 6 bases, with 7 bases between. The CDR3 spans 12 residues. Germline-derived CDR1 and CDR2 are SGHRS and YFSETQ. The CDR3 bases are TGCGCCAGCAGCTTGGTGTTCGGCGAGCAGTACTTC. Its protein is CASSLVFGEQYF. The complete variable domain, with remaining parts taken from reference TRBV5-1 and TRBJ2-7, reads KAGVTQTPRYLIKTRGQQVTLSCSPISGHRSVSWYQQTPGQGLQFLFEYFSETQRNKGNFPGRFSGRQFSNSRSEMNVSTLELGDSALYLCASSLVFGEQYFGPGTRLTVT.

V is TRBV6-1 and J is TRBJ1-2; the D gene is possibly TRBD1 (6 bases). This CDR3 has 15 residues. The V gene's germline CDR1 is MNHNS and CDR2 SASEGT. V lost 2 bases and J 8 bases, leaving 18 bases between the germline ends. CDR3 nucleotide sequence: TGTGCCAGCAGTGAAAATCAGGGGCTGGAGTCGGGCTACACCTTC. Translated: CASSENQGLESGYTF.

This sequence joins TRBV11-2 and TRBJ1-4; no reliable D call. The CDR3 covers 16 residues. V lost 5 bases and J lost 0, with 13 bases in between. Germline CDR1 SGHAT, CDR2 FQNNGV. The CDR3 spells CASSQTHTATNEKLFF. CDR3 DNA: TGTGCCAGCAGCCAAACACATACCGCAACTAATGAAAAACTGTTTTTT.

The rearrangement joins TRBV5-1 to TRBJ2-7; 9 positions agree with TRBD1. CDR1 is SGHRS, CDR2 YFSETQ, per germline. The trim removed 3 bases at V and 5 bases at J, leaving 9 bases unmatched. The CDR3 spans 15 residues. The CDR3 bases are TGCGCCAGCAGCTCGCCCGGGACAGGGAAAAACGAGCAGTACTTC. It translates to CASSSPGTGKNEQYF.

This clone has just a few counts. The rearrangement links TRBV4-1 to TRBJ2-1; the match to TRBD2 covers 7 bases. Germline V gives CDR1 MGHRA, CDR2 YSYEKL. CDR3 length: 13 residues. With V trimmed by 4 bases and J by 9 bases, 6 bases remained unmatched. The CDR3 reads CASSPDLAAEQFF. The CDR3 coding sequence is TGCGCCAGCAGCCCCGACCTAGCGGCTGAGCAGTTCTTC.

J is TRBJ1-2 and V is TRBV28; the D is unclear. There are 10 residues in the CDR3. V lost 4 bases, J lost 7 bases, and 4 bases lay in between. The germline gives CDR1 MDHEN, CDR2 SYDVKM. The CDR3 reads CASSSSGYTF. The CDR3 DNA reads TGTGCCAGCAGTTCCTCTGGCTACACCTTC.

This chain links TRBV6-5 with TRBJ1-4; D uncertain. CDR3 length equals 14 residues. Germline-derived CDR1 and CDR2 are MNHEY and SVGAGI. The V end lost 0 bases, the J end lost 5 bases, and 7 bases lay between the germline ends. The CDR3, as DNA: TGTGCCAGCAGTTACTCCCAGACAAATGAAAAACTGTTTTTT. Its translation is CASSYSQTNEKLFF.

The chain recombines TRBV4-1 with TRBJ2-4; weak D call: TRBD1 (6 bases). This CDR3 is 17 amino acids long. Germline CDR1 is MGHRA and CDR2 is YSYEKL. V lost 3 bases and J 1 base, leaving 16 bases between the germline ends. CDR3 protein: CASSQDTGKFAKNIQYF. CDR3 sequence (DNA): TGCGCCAGCAGCCAGGACACAGGGAAGTTTGCCAAAAACATTCAGTACTTC.

V gene TRBV6-5 combines with J gene TRBJ1-4, with 7 positions matching TRBD1. Trimming at V came to 6 bases and at J to 7 bases, leaving 11 bases not matched to a gene. The V gene's germline CDR1 is MNHEY and CDR2 SVGAGI. The CDR3 sequence is 15 residues long. CDR3 in DNA: TGTGCCAGCAGGAGCTCCGGGACAGTGGTTGAAAAACTGTTTTTT. Translating it yields CASRSSGTVVEKLFF.

This clone has at least ten counts. This chain uses TRBV2 with TRBJ1-2, with D possibly matching TRBD1 (5 bases). V gave up 6 bases and J gave up 7 bases, with 21 bases separating them. This CDR3 has 15 residues. CDR1 and CDR2 (germline): SNHLY, FYNNEI. DNA of the CDR3: TGTGCCAGCAGCATCTCCTCAGACAGCCTAACTGGCTACACCTTC. It codes for CASSISSDSLTGYTF.

The V call is TRBV30, the J call TRBJ1-3; D remains ambiguous. The V end was cut by 8 bases, the J end by 4 bases, with 12 bases between. Per germline, CDR1 GTSNPN and CDR2 SVGIG (reference sequence). The CDR3 spans 12 residues. The CDR3, as DNA: TGTGCCCGTGAGGGATCCGGAAACACCATATATTTT. This translates into CAREGSGNTIYF.

The CDR3 bases are TGCGCCAGCAGAATAACTAGCGGGGTAGCCAAAAACATTCAGTACTTC. The encoded protein is CASRITSGVAKNIQYF. V is TRBV5-1 and J is TRBJ2-4; 10 nucleotides match TRBD2. Unmatched junction bases numbered 5, after V lost 5 bases and J lost 0 bases. The CDR3 length is 16 residues. From germline, CDR1 is SGHRS and CDR2 YFSETQ.

This chain joins TRBV11-2 and TRBJ1-1; 8 bases agree with TRBD1. The CDR3 spans 11 residues. CDR1 is SGHAT, CDR2 FQNNGV, per germline. J was trimmed by 7 bases and V by 6 bases; bases with no gene match: 1. The CDR3 DNA reads as TGTGCCAGCAGAACAGGGGGTGAAGCTTTCTTT. This translates into CASRTGGEAFF.

This clone is a singleton in its sample. This rearrangement joins TRBV29-1 to TRBJ1-2; D gene ambiguous. Trimming shortened V by 3 bases and J by 5 bases, and 7 bases separated the two germline ends. This CDR3 is built from 11 residues. Germline CDR1 reads SQVTM; CDR2 reads ANQGSEA. The CDR3 sequence: CSVDGEYGYTF. In DNA form, the CDR3 reads TGCAGCGTTGACGGGGAGTATGGCTACACCTTC.

The rearrangement joins TRBV28 to TRBJ2-3; possible D gene TRBD1, 6 bases. Germline-derived CDR1 and CDR2 are MDHEN and SYDVKM. This CDR3 is 15 amino acids long. Trimming left V 8 bases short and J 2 bases short, with 17 bases between. CDR3 sequence: CASRSRGQYTDTQYF. The CDR3 coding sequence is TGTGCCAGCCGCTCCAGAGGACAGTACACAGATACGCAGTATTTT.

Notes on this clone: Other DNA sequences from this sample encode an identical CDR3 as well. The chain links TRBV7-9 to TRBJ2-3; D gene unclear. The CDR3 has 14 residues. The germline CDR1 and CDR2 sequences are SEHNR and FQNEAQ (reference sequence). Deletions cut 1 base from V and 1 base from J, with 6 bases between. The CDR3 DNA is TGTGCCAGCAGCTTAGACTCGGGCACAGATACGCAGTATTTT. It translates to CASSLDSGTDTQYF.